This entry lists 18 T cell receptor beta chains sequenced from one sample in a study of CD8+ T cells in alopecia areata. Reverse transcription of extracted RNA yielded cDNA, which provided the sequencing template. The table came from immunoSEQ multiplex PCR; TCRdb's copy has only in-frame clones and leaves some out. In the table there are approximately 59,000 clones, about 45% of which are singletons. The sequenced sample was CD8+ T cells sorted from blood, obtained at week 0. The receptors derive from a human donor with alopecia areata.

The rearrangement uses TRBV7-2 and TRBJ2-5; 7 bases map to TRBD1. V gave up 5 bases and J gave up 5 bases; unmatched junction bases: 11. The CDR3 has 15 amino acids. Per germline, CDR1 SGHTA and CDR2 FQGNSA. The CDR3 DNA sequence: TGTGCCAGCAGCCCCTTTGACAGGGTAATTGAGACCCAGTACTTC. Translating it yields CASSPFDRVIETQYF.

This chain joins TRBV25-1 and TRBJ1-2; D unclear. Trimming took 4 bases from V and 7 from J, leaving 16 bases between them. This CDR3 is 14 amino acids long. Germline V lookup: CDR1 MGHDK, CDR2 SYGVNS. The CDR3 DNA is TGTGCCAGCAGTGGGTCTGCCTCTAAGGCTGGCTACACCTTC. Protein product: CASSGSASKAGYTF.

The CDR3 DNA is TGTGCCAGCTATTCTCTTGGCTACACCTTC. Protein product: CASYSLGYTF. The V gene is TRBV28, the J gene TRBJ1-2; D unclear. Per the germline V gene, CDR1 is MDHEN and CDR2 is SYDVKM. The CDR3 spans 10 residues. V was trimmed by 8 bases and J by 7 bases, leaving 8 bases between them.

This clone appeared a few times. In nucleotides, the CDR3 is TGTGCCAGCAGTTACTCGACACAACCCGGGGAGCTGTTTTTT. Protein sequence: CASSYSTQPGELFF. The chain couples TRBV6-5 to TRBJ2-2; D gene unclear. Between the trimmed V and J ends, which lost 0 bases and 6 bases, there was a span of 8 bases. The germline CDR1 and CDR2 sequences are MNHEY and SVGAGI. The CDR3 runs to 14 residues.

The chain's CDR3 is CASSPPGLAGGHNEQFF. DNA of the CDR3: TGTGCCAGCAGCCCACCGGGACTAGCGGGAGGCCACAATGAGCAGTTCTTC. This sequence joins TRBV7-9 and TRBJ2-1; 15 nucleotides line up with TRBD2. The CDR3 totals 17 residues. Trimming at V came to 5 bases and at J to 5 bases, leaving 7 bases not matched to a gene. CDR1 is SEHNR, CDR2 FQNEAQ, per germline (reference sequence).

The CDR3 sequence is CATEAGSGANVLTF. The CDR3 DNA reads as TGTGCCACCGAGGCGGGTTCTGGGGCCAACGTCCTGACTTTC. The chain has TRBV15 and TRBJ2-6, with a tentative D call TRBD2 (5 bases). Germline-derived CDR1 and CDR2 are LNHNV and YYDKDF (reference sequence). The V end lost 8 bases, the J end lost 1 base, and 9 bases lay between the germline ends. This CDR3 is 14 amino acids long.

This clone was picked up a small number of times. The rearrangement uses TRBV11-2 and TRBJ2-7; 10 positions agree with TRBD1. This CDR3 contains 15 residues. V lost 4 bases and J lost 3; bases outside the gene matches: 6. The germline CDR1 and CDR2 sequences are SGHAT and FQNNGV. DNA of the CDR3: TGTGCCAGCAGCTCGCCGGGACAGGGGAACTACGAGCAGTACTTC. This encodes CASSSPGQGNYEQYF.

The rearrangement links TRBV15 to TRBJ2-7; 9 nucleotides match TRBD1. This CDR3 is built from 15 residues. V lost 1 base, J lost 6 bases, and 7 bases stayed unmatched. The germline gives CDR1 LNHNV, CDR2 YYDKDF (reference sequence). As DNA, the CDR3 is TGTGCCACCAGCAGAGTACAGGGGGCCTTGGCCGAGCAGTACTTC. It translates to CATSRVQGALAEQYF.

V gene TRBV14 combines with J gene TRBJ2-5; D unclear. Germline CDR1 is SGHDN and CDR2 is FVKESK. This CDR3 is 14 amino acids long. Trimming took off 4 bases at V and 2 bases at J, with 11 bases between the two ends. In nucleotides, the CDR3 is TGTGCCAGCAGCCTCATAGGCAGACAAGAGACCCAGTACTTC. It codes for CASSLIGRQETQYF.

This clone was recorded a few times. This chain links TRBV29-1 with TRBJ2-1; 7 nucleotides align to TRBD2. The germline gives CDR1 SQVTM, CDR2 ANQGSEA. Trimming at V came to 7 bases and at J to 3 bases, leaving 3 bases not matched to a gene. CDR3 length: 12 amino acids. The CDR3 bases are TGCAGCGCTTGGACTAGCTACAATGAGCAGTTCTTC. Its protein is CSAWTSYNEQFF.

The genes are TRBV28 and TRBJ2-5; weak D call: TRBD2 (5 bases). V lost 3 bases to trimming and J lost 4 bases, with 12 bases between them. Germline loops: CDR1 MDHEN, CDR2 SYDVKM. This CDR3 contains 14 residues. CDR3 sequence: CASSFLAEAETQYF. The CDR3 region has the DNA TGTGCCAGCAGTTTCCTCGCGGAGGCAGAGACCCAGTACTTC.

The chain combines TRBV6-5 with TRBJ2-4; no clear D. V gave up 1 base and J gave up 3 bases, with 10 bases separating them. This CDR3 is built from 15 residues. The V gene's germline CDR1 is MNHEY and CDR2 SVGAGI. CDR3 residues: CASSYLPIDKNIQYF. CDR3 DNA sequence: TGTGCCAGCAGTTACTTACCAATAGACAAAAACATTCAGTACTTC.

This clone has a handful of counts. For the CDR3, the DNA is TGTGCCAGTAGTATCCTAAACATCCCGACAGGACTGCCAGAAGCCGAAAAACTGTTTTTT. Amino acid sequence: CASSILNIPTGLPEAEKLFF. V usage is TRBV19 and J usage is TRBJ1-4; maybe TRBD1 (6 bases). The germline gives CDR1 LNHDA, CDR2 SQIVND (reference sequence). This CDR3 contains 20 residues. Trimming took off 3 bases at V and 8 bases at J, with 31 bases between the two ends.

The chain links TRBV29-1 to TRBJ2-7, with 11 bases fitting TRBD1. V gave up 7 bases and J gave up 2 bases; unmatched junction bases: 1. Per the germline V gene, CDR1 is SQVTM and CDR2 is ANQGSEA. CDR3 size: 12 residues. This CDR3 reads CSAGQGAYEQYF. CDR3 in DNA: TGCAGCGCGGGACAGGGGGCCTACGAGCAGTACTTC.

The J gene is TRBJ2-2, the V gene TRBV7-2; maybe TRBD1 (5 bases). The ends were cut back, 5 bases at V and 6 bases at J, with 10 bases in the middle. Germline CDR1 is SGHTA and CDR2 is FQGNSA. This CDR3 spans 13 amino acids. CDR3 DNA sequence: TGTGCCAGCAGCCCTACAGGAGCCGGGGAGCTGTTTTTT. Translation gives CASSPTGAGELFF.

About this clone: The same CDR3 arises from other DNA sequences in this sample as well. The chain carries TRBV11-2 and TRBJ2-1, with TRBD2 matching over 13 bases. The CDR3 spans 17 residues. Per the germline V gene, CDR1 is SGHAT and CDR2 is FQNNGV. The V segment lost 5 bases and the J segment 12 bases; nucleotides outside the gene matches: 16. The CDR3 here is CASSVTSGRESWHGQFF. The CDR3 DNA sequence: TGTGCCAGCAGCGTAACTAGCGGGAGGGAATCATGGCATGGGCAGTTCTTC.

This chain joins TRBV28 and TRBJ2-3; 12 bases align to TRBD1. Trimming removed 3 bases from V and 7 bases from J; junction bases left unmatched: 5. Germline V gene data show CDR1 as MDHEN and CDR2 as SYDVKM. The CDR3 runs to 15 residues. Written as DNA, the CDR3 is TGTGCCAGCAGTTTCCGGGACAGGGGGCTAAATACGCAGTATTTT. Its translation is CASSFRDRGLNTQYF.

The chain carries TRBV29-1 and TRBJ2-3, with a possible D match to TRBD1 (5 bases). Trimming shortened V by 1 base and J by 0 bases, and 8 bases separated the two germline ends. The CDR3 covers 14 residues. The germline CDR1 and CDR2 sequences are SQVTM and ANQGSEA. For the CDR3, the DNA is TGCAGCGTTGAAGCACAGGACAGCACAGATACGCAGTATTTT. Translation gives CSVEAQDSTDTQYF.